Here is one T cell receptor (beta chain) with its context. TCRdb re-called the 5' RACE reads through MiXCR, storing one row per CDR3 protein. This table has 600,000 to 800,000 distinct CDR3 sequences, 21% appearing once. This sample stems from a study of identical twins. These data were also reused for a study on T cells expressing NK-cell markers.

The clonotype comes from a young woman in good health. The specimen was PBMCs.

The DNA of the CDR3 is TGTGCCATCAGTGGGGCTAGATCGGAGGAGCAGTTCTTC. It encodes CAISGARSEEQFF. V is TRBV10-3 and J is TRBJ2-1; D is undetermined. The CDR3 contains 13 residues. Trimming removed 4 bases at V and 10 bases at J, with 14 bases between. CDR1 ENHRY and CDR2 SYGVKD come from the germline V gene.